What follows is one T cell receptor (beta chain) and its context. Patients had blood sampled at baseline and again on cycle 4 day 1 and cycle 7 day 1. These data come from a study of OX40 agonist ivuxolimab in advanced cancers. Study background: Administration of intravenous ivuxolimab to patients occurred every 2 weeks at 0.01 to 10 mg/kg. Of mixed ages from about 20 to 90 and averaging approximately 60 years, the group was just under 85% male. Around 40% of patients had received prior checkpoint inhibitor therapy.

The V end lost 4 bases, the J end lost 8 bases, and 15 bases lay between the germline ends. Germline V CDR1 and CDR2: SGHTA, FQGTGA. The CDR3 sequence is 14 residues long. The repertoire was sequenced with immunoSEQ multiplex PCR; TCRdb's copy has only in-frame clones and lacks some. The profile shows about 68,000 clones, 86% of them singletons. The J gene is TRBJ2-1, the V gene TRBV7-3, with a tentative D call TRBD1 (6 bases). The TCR sequence derives from an adult with an advanced solid tumor such as melanoma, head and neck, liver or kidney cancer. Material: CD4+ or CD8+ T cells sorted from blood, obtained in a trial of the OX40 agonist ivuxolimab. The CDR3 region has the DNA TGTGCCAGCAGCTCACAGGGTTTCGGCGATGAGCAGTTCTTC. Encoded protein: CASSSQGFGDEQFF.